This T cell receptor (beta chain) appears in the sequencing data of a study of a mutant IDH1 vaccine in newly diagnosed glioma. Profiled with immunoSEQ multiplex PCR; TCRdb holds only in-frame clones, not every one. Of around 26,000 clones in the sample, around 70% were seen once. Time point reported: week 11, during vaccination. In every dose of vaccine, 300 ug of mutant IDH1 20-mer peptide was given alongside topical imiquimod. For this clone: Its antigen remains unidentified.

Trimming shortened V by 8 bases and J by 2 bases, and 6 bases separated the two germline ends. The CDR3 has 11 residues. Germline-derived CDR1 and CDR2 are LNHDA and SQIVND (reference sequence). The chain has TRBV19 and TRBJ1-1; D unresolved. The receptor comes from a man between 18 and 35 years old with glioma. Some clones in this sample may be carry-over from other donors' samples. Sequencing used peripheral blood mononuclear cells (PBMCs), obtained from a glioma patient whose treatment included an IDH1 peptide vaccine. The CDR3 protein is CASRLNTEAFF. The CDR3 nucleotides read TGTGCCAGTCGTCTAAACACTGAAGCTTTCTTT.